This record looks at one T cell receptor (beta chain) sequence and its context. TCRdb's copy holds only in-frame clones and misses some; the assay was immunoSEQ multiplex PCR. The sample records 45,000 or so clones, 65% to 90% being singletons. These data come from a study of Ad26.COV2.S vaccination and SARS-CoV-2 variants. The germline V and J ends were trimmed by 3 bases and 4 bases, with 13 bases remaining between them. CDR1 is KGHSH, CDR2 LQKENI, per germline. The CDR3 is made up of 15 amino acids. This TCR was recovered from a human donor who had recovered from COVID-19. The chain is built from TRBV18 and TRBJ2-1, with D possibly matching TRBD2 (5 bases). Sequencing was performed on peripheral blood, taken after recovery from COVID-19. DNA for the CDR3: TGTGCCAGCTCACCGCCTAGCCGGTCGTACAATGAGCAGTTCTTC. The encoded protein is CASSPPSRSYNEQFF. Variable domain in full (rest from reference TRBV18 and TRBJ2-1): NAGVMQNPRHLVRRRGQEARLRCSPMKGHSHVYWYRQLPEEGLKFMVYLQKENIIDESGMPKERFSAEFPKEGPSILRIQQVVRGDSAAYFCASSPPSRSYNEQFFGPGTRLTVL.